A single sample is the source of the 17 T cell receptor beta chains below, sequenced in a study of vaccination effects on CD4 cells after COVID-19. Using immunoSEQ multiplex PCR, the repertoire was profiled, and TCRdb retains in-frame clones only, with some absent. Of about 18,000 clones in the sample, less than 85% are singletons; the top ten hold approximately 20%. Viral peptide pool expansion of antigen-specific CD4+ T cells preceded sequencing in the ViraFEST assay. A 10-day culture period preceded the isolation of CD4+ T cells. The individual was infected with SARS-CoV-2 between March and December 2020, as confirmed by PCR. Two-dose vaccination with either BNT162b2 or mRNA-1273 was given to the participants. The antigens for these receptors are not known. This material consisted of CD4+ T cells from PBMCs cultured with SARS-CoV-2 spike peptides, taken after COVID-19 vaccination. These receptors were collected from a human donor who had a prior SARS-CoV-2 infection.

This clone was seen a handful of times. The rearrangement links TRBV6-2 or TRBV6-3 to TRBJ2-2, with 10 bases fitting TRBD2. Losses at the gene ends were 0 bases for V and 2 bases for J; bases not matched to a gene: 9. Per germline, CDR1 MNHEY and CDR2 SVGEGT. The CDR3 runs 19 residues. The CDR3 is CASSYSSSGSRPNTGELFF. The CDR3, as DNA: TGTGCCAGCAGTTACTCGTCTAGCGGGAGCCGTCCAAACACCGGGGAGCTGTTTTTT.

The J gene is TRBJ1-6, the V gene TRBV9, with D maybe TRBD1 (6 bases). V lost 4 bases to trimming and J lost 9 bases, with 17 bases between them. CDR1 is SGDLS and CDR2 is YYNGEE in the germline V gene. This CDR3 is 15 amino acids long. CDR3 residues: CASSFTGLGGSPLHF. The DNA of the CDR3 is TGTGCCAGCAGCTTCACAGGGTTGGGGGGTTCACCCCTCCACTTT.

This clone showed up just a few times. The gene calls are TRBV7-9 and TRBJ1-1; D remains ambiguous. The CDR3 sequence is 13 residues long. Trimming took off 2 bases at V and 3 bases at J, with 7 bases between the two ends. Per the germline V gene, CDR1 is SEHNR and CDR2 is FQNEAQ (reference sequence). The DNA of the CDR3 is TGTGCCAGCAGCTTAAGGGAGGACACTGAAGCTTTCTTT. Translated, it gives CASSLREDTEAFF.

The V gene is TRBV7-2, the J gene TRBJ2-1, with D possibly matching TRBD2 (5 bases). CDR1 SGHTA and CDR2 FQGNSA come from the germline V gene. There are 18 residues in the CDR3. V was shortened by 3 bases and J by 8 bases, with 26 bases between the two germline ends. The CDR3, as DNA: TGTGCCAGCAGCTTCGACCGACTAACCCGAGGAGAGGGAGATGAGCAGTTCTTC. Amino acids: CASSFDRLTRGEGDEQFF.

A few counts support this clone. V is TRBV3-1 (or the pseudogene TRBV3-2) and J is TRBJ1-2; D is unclear. With 4 bases removed from V and 8 bases from J, the gap between germline ends came to 14 bases. Germline lookup yields CDR1 LGHDT and CDR2 YNNKEL (reference sequence). The CDR3 is 13 residues long. The CDR3 coding sequence is TGTGCCAGCAGCCTTAGCGGGGTTGAAGGCTACACCTTC. Residues: CASSLSGVEGYTF.

This clone was picked up one time. This chain connects TRBV5-6 to TRBJ2-2; 7 bases are a match to TRBD1. CDR1 and CDR2 from the germline V gene are SGHDT and YYEEEE. The CDR3 is 15 residues long. The ends lost 0 bases at V and 5 bases at J; junction bases unmatched: 4. The CDR3 region has the DNA TGTGCCAGCAGCTTGGACAGGGGATGGACCGGGGAGCTGTTTTTT. Protein product: CASSLDRGWTGELFF.

The genes are TRBV2 and TRBJ2-1; D is possibly TRBD2 (6 bases). CDR1 and CDR2 (germline): SNHLY, FYNNEI. CDR3 length: 14 amino acids. The V end was cut by 9 bases, the J end by 5 bases, with 17 bases between. This CDR3 is CASTREFRHNEQFF. CDR3 DNA sequence: TGTGCCAGTACCCGGGAGTTTCGCCACAATGAGCAGTTCTTC.

The chain uses TRBV19 and TRBJ1-4; possible D gene TRBD1, 6 bases. The CDR3 loop spans 13 amino acids. Trimming left V 5 bases short and J 10 bases short, with 14 bases between. Germline loops: CDR1 LNHDA, CDR2 SQIVND (reference sequence). CDR3: CASSPRQVGKLFF. For the CDR3, the DNA is TGTGCCAGTAGTCCCCGACAGGTCGGAAAACTGTTTTTT.

J is TRBJ2-1 and V is TRBV4-1; tentatively, D is TRBD2 (6 bases). The V end lost 10 bases, the J end lost 11 bases, and 27 bases lay between the germline ends. The CDR3 covers 15 residues. Germline V gene data show CDR1 as MGHRA and CDR2 as YSYEKL. The CDR3: CATAAVGGLAMKQFF. CDR3 nucleotide sequence: TGCGCCACAGCAGCCGTCGGGGGACTCGCAATGAAGCAGTTCTTC.

In its sample, this clone was seen a few times. V usage is TRBV6-6 and J usage is TRBJ2-7; D perhaps matches TRBD1 (5 bases). This CDR3 spans 13 amino acids. Between the trimmed V and J ends, which lost 6 bases and 5 bases, there was a span of 14 bases. Germline V gene sequence: CDR1 MNHNY, CDR2 SVGAGI (reference sequence). The CDR3 nucleotides read TGTGCCAGCAGGGTGACAGTTTCGGACGAGCAGTACTTC. Residues: CASRVTVSDEQYF.

This rearrangement joins TRBV15 to TRBJ2-1; maybe TRBD1 (5 bases). CDR3 length equals 17 residues. Trimming shortened V by 0 bases and J by 1 base, and 13 bases separated the two germline ends. Germline CDR1 is LNHNV and CDR2 is YYDKDF (reference sequence). CDR3 protein: CATSRESAGWSYNEQFF. CDR3 in DNA: TGTGCCACCAGCAGAGAATCAGCAGGGTGGTCCTACAATGAGCAGTTCTTC.

The sample holds one count of this clone. The chain joins TRBV2 to TRBJ2-5, with 8 bases identical to TRBD2. Per germline, CDR1 SNHLY and CDR2 FYNNEI. There are 12 residues in the CDR3. V shed 5 bases and J 7 bases; nucleotides not matched to a gene: 3. The CDR3 nucleotides read TGTGCCAGCAGTCTACGGGAGGGGACCCAGTACTTC. This gives the protein CASSLREGTQYF.

The chain carries TRBV9 and TRBJ2-1; D may be TRBD2 (6 bases). There are 15 residues in the CDR3. The germline V and J ends were trimmed by 0 bases and 7 bases, with 14 bases remaining between them. Germline assignment: CDR1 SGDLS and CDR2 YYNGEE. This chain's CDR3 is CASSVGGAAFNEQFF. CDR3 nucleotide sequence: TGTGCCAGCAGCGTAGGCGGGGCCGCGTTTAATGAGCAGTTCTTC.

This clone was detected once. The chain combines TRBV30 with TRBJ1-3; D is ambiguous. CDR1 is GTSNPN and CDR2 is SVGIG in the germline V gene (reference sequence). V dropped 2 bases and J dropped 0 bases, with 5 bases sitting between them. The CDR3 is 13 amino acids. The CDR3 protein is CAWSSYSGNTIYF. The DNA for the CDR3 is TGTGCCTGGAGTTCTTACTCTGGAAACACCATATATTTT.

The chain joins TRBV18 to TRBJ2-5; unclear D gene. This CDR3 contains 14 residues. The V gene lost 1 base and the J gene lost 1 base, with 7 bases spanning the gap. Germline V CDR1 and CDR2: KGHSH, LQKENI. The CDR3 spells CASSPRGAQETQYF. CDR3 DNA sequence: TGTGCCAGCTCACCACGTGGCGCCCAAGAGACCCAGTACTTC.

The count of this clone is one. The rearrangement joins TRBV21-1 to TRBJ2-1; TRBD2 is the table's D call and was not checked against the DNA. TRBV21-1 represents a pseudogene. The CDR3 is made up of 18 amino acids. The CDR3 DNA sequence: TGTGCCAGCAGCAAAGTTCCTAGCGGGGGTTGCTCCTACAATGAGCAGTTCTTC. Amino acid sequence: CASSKVPSGGCSYNEQFF.

This clone was recorded only once. V usage is TRBV5-6 and J usage is TRBJ1-5; 9 positions match TRBD1. V lost 4 bases and J lost 7; bases outside the gene matches: 9. The CDR3 spans 15 residues. Germline V gene data show CDR1 as SGHDT and CDR2 as YYEEEE. The CDR3 nucleotides are TGTGCCAGCAGCCGACTAGACAGGGGGGTACAGCCCCAGCATTTT. It translates to CASSRLDRGVQPQHF.